This T cell receptor (beta chain) emerged from a study of human T cells and chemical hapten exposure. On the study more broadly: 2% DPC applied to an approximately 2 cm by approximately 2 cm arm area sensitized donors. Patch testing placed 0.01% DPC on the upper back, with readings at 6 days. General study results and limits: No shift was seen in TCRs above 1 in 1000 frequency with DPC sensitization.

J lost 6 bases, V lost 6 bases, and 9 bases had no gene match. The CDR3 is 15 amino acids. Per germline, CDR1 MNHEY and CDR2 SVGAGI. The time point: pre-sensitization, week 0. Specified treatment: therapeutic diphenylcyclopropenone sensitization with weekly scalp DPC. Unfractionated whole blood served as the source for total RNA extraction. TCRdb re-analysed the RACE reads in MiXCR, keeping a single row per CDR3 protein. This table has tens of thousands of distinct CDR3 sequences, around 10% appearing once. Notes on this clonotype: As yet, its antigen is unknown.

The chain couples TRBV6-5 to TRBJ2-4; 9 bases are shared with TRBD2. The source was whole blood, collected in connection with sensitization to the hapten diphenylcyclopropenone (DPC). The TCR comes from a woman in her thirties or forties with alopecia areata. Some clones in this sample may be carry-over from other donors' samples. The CDR3 region is CASSPGLAVGNIQYF. The CDR3 DNA follows: TGTGCCAGCAGCCCGGGACTAGCTGTTGGAAACATTCAGTACTTC.